This TCR beta chain was obtained from a study of CD8+CD57+ T cells in acquired aplastic anemia. Findings and caveats of the study: No significant difference in CD8+ Simpson's diversity was found between patients and controls.

Germline CDR1 is KGHDR and CDR2 is SFDVKD. The CDR3 consists of 15 residues. V lost 4 bases, J lost 1 base, and 13 bases lay in between. Genomic DNA, serving as template, underwent TCR beta VDJ and CDR3 profiling. TCRdb used MiXCR to reprocess the reads, holding one entry per CDR3 protein. The sample consists of hundreds of thousands of distinct CDR3 sequences, around 46% of them appearing once. All sequencing subjects had displayed CD8+CD57+ cell expansion on flow cytometry. Details on this clonotype: The target antigen is unknown.

The clonotype was recovered from a human donor with aplastic anemia. The chain uses TRBV24-1 and TRBJ2-7, with D possibly being TRBD2 (5 bases). The source material was sorted CD4+, CD8+, or CD8+CD57+ T cells (not recorded which) from PBMCs. The CDR3 loop reads CATSDSRTLSYEQYF. CDR3 coding DNA: TGTGCCACCAGTGACTCGCGGACTCTTTCCTACGAGCAGTACTTC.